The 15 T cell receptor beta chains below all came from one sample that was sequenced in a study of T cells after yellow fever vaccination. TCRdb re-called the 5' RACE reads with MiXCR, one entry per CDR3 protein. The sample records a few hundred thousand distinct CDR3 sequences, 6.2% being singletons. Sample: PBMCs, taken 5 days after the yellow fever booster vaccination. These receptors originate from a man aged 25-45 years who received the YFV17D yellow fever vaccine.

This clonotype was observed a handful of times. The chain has TRBV12-3 or TRBV12-4 and TRBJ2-1; D gene unclear. The CDR3 contains 11 residues. The V end was cut by 3 bases, the J end by 13 bases, with 10 bases between. The CDR3 nucleotides read TGTGCCAGCAGTTTTTCTAGTCCCCAGTTCTTC. It is translated as CASSFSSPQFF.

This clonotype has ten or more counts. V is TRBV12-3 or TRBV12-4 and J is TRBJ2-3; D unresolved. Trimming removed 3 bases from V and 6 bases from J, with 7 bases in between. The CDR3 is made up of 12 amino acids. The CDR3 nucleotides read TGTGCCAGCAGTTTCCGCTGGGATACGCAGTATTTT. Residues: CASSFRWDTQYF.

The V gene is TRBV6-1, the J gene TRBJ2-6, with D unclear. The CDR3 covers 13 residues. V was cut by 8 bases and J by 3 bases, with 8 bases left in between. Per germline, CDR1 MNHNS and CDR2 SASEGT. In DNA, the CDR3 is TGTGCCAGCCGAAACATTGGGGCCAACGTCCTGACTTTC. Translation: CASRNIGANVLTF.

There are a few counts of this clonotype. The V and J genes are TRBV20-1 and TRBJ2-3; 16 bases are a match to TRBD2. J lost 6 bases, V lost 1 base, and 4 bases had no gene match. This CDR3 spans 16 amino acids. CDR1 and CDR2 (germline): DFQATT, SNEGSKA (reference sequence). Here the CDR3 reads CSARAGLAGGQDTQYF. The CDR3, as DNA: TGCAGTGCTAGAGCGGGACTAGCGGGAGGGCAGGATACGCAGTATTTT.

This clonotype was found many times. This sequence joins TRBV5-5 and TRBJ2-5; no firm D call. The V gene's germline CDR1 is SGHKS and CDR2 YYEKEE (reference sequence). The V end lost 0 bases, the J end lost 3 bases, and 12 bases lay between the germline ends. The CDR3 consists of 15 residues. DNA for the CDR3: TGTGCCAGCAGCTTGGCGGGTACTAATAAAGAGACCCAGTACTTC. This codes for CASSLAGTNKETQYF.

The chain couples TRBV5-1 to TRBJ2-7, with D tentatively TRBD2 (6 bases). Germline CDR1 SGHRS, CDR2 YFSETQ. The CDR3 runs to 16 residues. Trimming stripped 0 bases from V and 0 bases from J, with 13 bases between. CDR3 region: CASSLALGRSSYEQYF. The DNA for the CDR3 is TGCGCCAGCAGCTTGGCCCTCGGGAGAAGCTCCTACGAGCAGTACTTC.

This clonotype was counted ten times or more. The CDR3 region has the DNA TGTGCCAGCAGCTTAGGGGCAGACTACACTGAAGCTTTCTTT. This translates into CASSLGADYTEAFF. The rearrangement joins TRBV7-2 to TRBJ1-1; no definite D call. From germline, CDR1 is SGHTA and CDR2 FQGNSA. The CDR3 extends over 14 amino acids. The germline V and J ends were trimmed by 1 base and 3 bases, with 9 bases remaining between them.

V is TRBV23-1 and J is TRBJ2-5; either TRBD1 or TRBD2 may supply D (5 bases each). TRBV23-1 is designated an ORF whose function remains uncertain. V was trimmed by 5 bases and J by 3 bases, leaving 28 bases between them. CDR3 length: 19 amino acids. The CDR3 sequence: CASSATGRPPDVLKETQYF. In DNA, the CDR3 is TGCGCCAGCAGTGCGACGGGGCGACCCCCTGATGTGCTGAAAGAGACCCAGTACTTC.

This sequence joins TRBV5-1 and TRBJ2-7; 7 nucleotides match TRBD1. This CDR3 contains 15 residues. Trimming at V came to 0 bases and at J to 1 base, leaving 4 bases not matched to a gene. Germline V lookup: CDR1 SGHRS, CDR2 YFSETQ. For the CDR3, the DNA is TGCGCCAGCAGCTTGGGAACAGGGGTATCCTACGAGCAGTACTTC. Its protein product is CASSLGTGVSYEQYF.

Concerning this clonotype itself: Being one base from a much bigger clone, this may be a read error. The rearrangement links TRBV6-5 to TRBJ1-5; D is undetermined. V was cut by 2 bases and J by 5 bases, with 16 bases left in between. The CDR3 totals 16 residues. In germline, CDR1 is MNHEY, CDR2 SVGAGI. This CDR3 reads CASSYIDPDLHQPQHF. The CDR3 coding sequence is TGTGCCAGCAGTTACATAGACCCGGATCTCCATCAGCCCCAGCATTTT.

The chain links TRBV28 to TRBJ2-7; D tentatively fits TRBD1 or TRBD2 (6 bases each). With 3 bases removed from V and 2 bases from J, the gap between germline ends came to 14 bases. Germline V CDR1 and CDR2: MDHEN, SYDVKM. The CDR3 length is 15 residues. CDR3 region: CASSLGGAGPYEQYF. The DNA of the CDR3 is TGTGCCAGCAGTTTGGGGGGCGCGGGACCCTACGAGCAGTACTTC. Full variable domain (missing parts from reference TRBV28 and TRBJ2-7): DVKVTQSSRYLVKRTGEKVFLECVQDMDHENMFWYRQDPGLGLRLIYFSYDVKMKEKGDIPEGYSVSREKKERFSLILESASTNQTSMYLCASSLGGAGPYEQYFGPGTRLTVT.

V usage is TRBV5-1 and J usage is TRBJ1-4, with 7 bases matching TRBD1. Trimming at V came to 4 bases and at J to 7 bases, leaving 7 bases not matched to a gene. CDR1 is SGHRS and CDR2 is YFSETQ in the germline V gene. CDR3 size: 14 residues. The CDR3 DNA sequence: TGCGCCAGCAGCGACCAGGGGGTTAGTGAAAAACTGTTTTTT. Amino acid sequence: CASSDQGVSEKLFF.

The chain uses TRBV10-2 and TRBJ2-1; 9 bases align to TRBD2. Germline CDR1 and CDR2: WSHSY and SAAADI. Losses at the gene ends were 5 bases for V and 7 bases for J; bases not matched to a gene: 9. The CDR3 is 15 residues long. Here the CDR3 DNA reads TGCGCCAGCAGTTCCGTGACTAGCGGAACTAATGAGCAGTTCTTC. Residues: CASSSVTSGTNEQFF.

V and J are TRBV24-1 and TRBJ2-7; D may match TRBD1 or TRBD2 (5 bases each). V shed 3 bases and J shed 3 bases, with 11 bases lying between them. Germline values: CDR1 KGHDR, CDR2 SFDVKD. This CDR3 has 14 amino acids. The CDR3 nucleotides are TGTGCCACCAGTGATCCTAGCAGGGACTACGAGCAGTACTTC. It yields the protein CATSDPSRDYEQYF.

This clonotype was seen a few times. V usage is TRBV21-1 and J usage is TRBJ1-6. TRBV21-1 is a pseudogene segment. The CDR3 runs to 15 residues. The CDR3 region has the DNA TGTGCCAGCAGCTCCTCTAGGGGTGGGCGGTCACCCCTCCACTTT. Protein product: CASSSSRGGRSPLHF.